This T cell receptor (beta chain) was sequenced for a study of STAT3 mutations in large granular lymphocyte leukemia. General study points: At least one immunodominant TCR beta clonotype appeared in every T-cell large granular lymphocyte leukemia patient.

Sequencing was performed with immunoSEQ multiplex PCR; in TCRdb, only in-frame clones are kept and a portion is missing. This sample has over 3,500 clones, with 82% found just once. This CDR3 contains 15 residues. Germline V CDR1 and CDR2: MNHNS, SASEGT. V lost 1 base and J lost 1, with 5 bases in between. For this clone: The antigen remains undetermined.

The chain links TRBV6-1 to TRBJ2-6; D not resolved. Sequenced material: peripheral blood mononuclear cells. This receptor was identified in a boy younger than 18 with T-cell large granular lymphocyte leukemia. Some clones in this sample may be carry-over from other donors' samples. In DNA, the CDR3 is TGTGCCAGCAGTGAAGGCCAGTCTGGGGCCAACGTCCTGACTTTC. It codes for CASSEGQSGANVLTF.